The clone carrying this TCR beta chain has more than one count but fewer than ten. Its antigen is unidentified. Cells were stimulated nonspecifically with anti-CD3/anti-CD28 magnetic beads. Responding CD4+ T cells were sorted by upregulation of both CD40 ligand and CD69. This was the immunoSEQ version 4 assay in survey mode. Only in-frame clones appear in the TCRdb table, and some are missing; sequencing was by immunoSEQ multiplex PCR. The table lists about 47,000 clones, roughly nine tenths of them singletons. The CDR3 has 14 amino acids. The V end was cut by 3 bases, the J end by 0 bases, with 7 bases between. Looked up from germline, CDR1 is SGHDN and CDR2 is FVKESK. The data derive from a study of persistence of HIV-infected CD4 T cells.

The chain has TRBV14 and TRBJ2-3; possibly TRBD2 for D (5 bases). The sample was CD4+ T cells sorted from PBMCs after roughly 18-hour stimulation, taken from a patient who received antiretroviral therapy. This sequence originates from an adult man with HIV who was CMV-seropositive. The CDR3 protein is CASSQWESTDTQYF. The CDR3 nucleotides read TGTGCCAGCAGCCAGTGGGAGAGCACAGATACGCAGTATTTT.